This T cell receptor (beta chain) was sequenced during a study of T-cell memory formation after mild COVID-19. General study findings and limits: Some responding clones appeared in pre-infection memory, suggesting cross-reactive memory joined.

The CDR3 totals 12 residues. Looked up from germline, CDR1 is SNHLY and CDR2 is FYNNEI. The V and J ends lost 7 bases and 5 bases, in that order; junction bases with no gene match: 4. It was 5'RACE with constant-segment primers that produced the TCR alpha and TCR beta cDNA libraries, which carried sample barcodes and UMIs. TCRdb reanalysed the 5' RACE reads using MiXCR and keeps one entry per CDR3 protein. The sample includes under 700,000 distinct CDR3 sequences, 20% of them seen just once. A remark on this clonotype: Its specificity is not known.

The TCR comes from an adult woman who had mild COVID-19 (a few samples of this study predate the infection). Cell type and time point are not known. Material: PBMCs or a T cell subset sorted from them (not recorded which). The rearrangement links TRBV2 to TRBJ2-5, with 7 bases lining up with TRBD2. Here the CDR3 reads CASNRGGETQYF. The DNA for the CDR3 is TGTGCCAGCAACCGGGGAGGGGAGACCCAGTACTTC.